A single sample is the source of the 24 T cell receptor beta chains below, sequenced in a study of blood T cells in healthy people across ages. With a J-beta primer mix and a sample-barcoded 5' primer, a second PCR ran about 7 to 11 cycles. TCRdb analysed the 5' RACE reads with MiXCR anew, one entry per CDR3 protein. The table lists 800,000 to 950,000 distinct CDR3 sequences, under 50% of them singletons. What was sequenced was blood. These receptors all stem from a man aged 25 to 40 in good health.

The V gene is TRBV4-1, the J gene TRBJ2-7; possibly TRBD1 for D (6 bases). The V gene lost 4 bases and the J gene lost 5 bases, with 15 bases spanning the gap. CDR1 and CDR2 from the germline V gene are MGHRA and YSYEKL. The CDR3 is made up of 14 amino acids. The CDR3 DNA reads as TGCGCCAGCAGCCTATACAGGGTTCGCGACGAGCAGTACTTC. Its translation is CASSLYRVRDEQYF.

This clonotype was picked up many times. This rearrangement joins TRBV7-2 to TRBJ2-6; D is unclear. The V and J ends lost 8 bases and 0 bases respectively, with 14 bases between them. Germline CDR1 and CDR2: SGHTA and FQGNSA. The CDR3 is made up of 16 amino acids. The CDR3: CASSRATISGANVLTF. Here the CDR3 DNA reads TGTGCCAGCTCACGGGCCACAATCTCTGGGGCCAACGTCCTGACTTTC.

This clonotype is a singleton in its sample. This rearrangement joins TRBV7-9 to TRBJ2-5, with D possibly TRBD1 on 6 matching bases. The CDR3 is 14 residues long. Trimming removed 0 bases at V and 5 bases at J, with 10 bases between. Germline CDR1 SEHNR, CDR2 FQNEAQ (reference sequence). The CDR3 protein is CASSLAVGAETQYF. CDR3 nucleotide sequence: TGTGCCAGCAGCTTAGCCGTGGGGGCCGAGACCCAGTACTTC.

The CDR3 sequence is CASSLKSREFYEQYF. As DNA, the CDR3 is TGTGCCAGCAGTTTAAAATCTAGAGAGTTTTACGAGCAGTACTTC. The V gene is TRBV27, the J gene TRBJ2-7; D unresolved. Trimming took off 2 bases at V and 4 bases at J, with 15 bases between the two ends. The germline gives CDR1 MNHEY, CDR2 SMNVEV (reference sequence). The CDR3 runs 15 residues.

The V call is TRBV25-1, the J call TRBJ2-2; TRBD1 matches 8 bases. CDR3 length: 14 amino acids. V trimming: 7 bases; J trimming: 5 bases; junction bases outside the gene matches: 6. Germline V lookup: CDR1 MGHDK, CDR2 SYGVNS. The CDR3 reads CASTGQGKTGELFF. The CDR3 DNA sequence: TGTGCCAGCACCGGACAGGGAAAAACCGGGGAGCTGTTTTTT.

The chain is built from TRBV29-1 and TRBJ1-2; 9 bases fit TRBD1. The trim removed 6 bases at V and 12 bases at J, leaving 11 bases unmatched. Germline-derived CDR1 and CDR2 are SQVTM and ANQGSEA. This CDR3 has 12 amino acids. The CDR3 DNA reads TGCAGCGTGGGACAGGGAAGAGGAGGAAACACCTTC. It codes for CSVGQGRGGNTF.

The genes are TRBV6-1 and TRBJ2-1, with D unresolved. V lost 0 bases and J 9 bases, leaving 12 bases between the germline ends. The germline V gene encodes CDR1 MNHNS and CDR2 SASEGT. The CDR3 is made up of 14 amino acids. For the CDR3, the DNA is TGTGCCAGCAGTGAAGCGCTTTTCAGTCTTGAGCAGTTCTTC. Translating it yields CASSEALFSLEQFF.

This clonotype was picked up a small number of times. This sequence joins TRBV20-1 and TRBJ1-5, with 12 nucleotides matching TRBD1. This CDR3 is 14 amino acids long. Germline V gene data show CDR1 as DFQATT and CDR2 as SNEGSKA (reference sequence). J was trimmed by 5 bases and V by 6 bases; bases with no gene match: 5. The CDR3 DNA follows: TGCAGTGCGCCCGGGACAGGGGGCTATCAGCCCCAGCATTTT. This sequence encodes CSAPGTGGYQPQHF.

The chain links TRBV29-1 to TRBJ2-7; D is unclear. The CDR3 is 14 residues long. The V end was cut by 2 bases, the J end by 1 base, with 12 bases between. The germline CDR1 and CDR2 sequences are SQVTM and ANQGSEA. CDR3 in amino acids: CSVEWMDRSYEQYF. DNA of the CDR3: TGCAGCGTTGAATGGATGGACCGATCCTACGAGCAGTACTTC.

This clonotype was observed once. The gene calls are TRBV14 and TRBJ2-1; no clear D gene. The CDR3 has 16 amino acids. Germline lookup yields CDR1 SGHDN and CDR2 FVKESK. Trimming took off 0 bases at V and 2 bases at J, with 11 bases between the two ends. The CDR3 sequence is CASSQDPLDAYNEQFF. The CDR3 DNA sequence: TGTGCCAGCAGCCAAGATCCACTTGATGCCTACAATGAGCAGTTCTTC.

This clonotype was detected ten times or more. The rearrangement joins TRBV7-2 to TRBJ1-2; D is perhaps TRBD1 (6 bases). This CDR3 region has 16 residues. Germline CDR1 is SGHTA and CDR2 is FQGNSA. V was pared by 1 base and J by 3 bases, with 15 bases between. The CDR3 reads CASSLESQGKYYGYTF. The DNA for the CDR3 is TGTGCCAGCAGCTTAGAGTCACAGGGCAAGTACTATGGCTACACCTTC.

This clonotype was found a few times. The V call is TRBV5-1, the J call TRBJ2-7, with 8 positions matching TRBD2. The CDR3 consists of 14 residues. CDR1 is SGHRS, CDR2 YFSETQ, per germline. The ends lost 4 bases at V and 2 bases at J; junction bases unmatched: 5. The DNA for the CDR3 is TGCGCCAGCAGCCAAACTAGCGGACCCTACGAGCAGTACTTC. Translated: CASSQTSGPYEQYF.

This sequence joins TRBV4-3 and TRBJ2-7, with 7 bases fitting TRBD1. V lost 0 bases, J lost 6 bases, and 5 bases stayed unmatched. Per the germline V gene, CDR1 is LGHNA and CDR2 is YSLEER. CDR3 length: 14 amino acids. The CDR3, as DNA: TGCGCCAGCAGCCAAGATGCGACAGGGATCGAGCAGTACTTC. This codes for CASSQDATGIEQYF.

The rearrangement joins TRBV2 to TRBJ2-5; TRBD1 matches 7 bases. V shed 5 bases and J 6 bases; nucleotides not matched to a gene: 9. Looked up from germline, CDR1 is SNHLY and CDR2 is FYNNEI. CDR3 length: 14 amino acids. The CDR3 region has the DNA TGTGCCAGCAGTTTGACAGGGTCGGCGAAGACCCAGTACTTC. It yields the protein CASSLTGSAKTQYF.

The genes are TRBV20-1 and TRBJ2-7, with D perhaps TRBD1 or TRBD2 (6 bases each). The germline CDR1 and CDR2 sequences are DFQATT and SNEGSKA (reference sequence). The CDR3 loop spans 14 amino acids. V lost 6 bases and J 0 bases, leaving 15 bases between the germline ends. For the CDR3, the DNA is TGCAGTGCCCCGCTGGGGGGCTCCTCCTACGAGCAGTACTTC. This gives the protein CSAPLGGSSYEQYF.

This clonotype was found many times. The chain has TRBV6-5 and TRBJ2-3; the match to TRBD2 covers 8 bases. Unmatched junction bases numbered 17, after V lost 2 bases and J lost 1 base. This CDR3 has 20 residues. Germline V CDR1 and CDR2: MNHEY, SVGAGI. Here the CDR3 DNA reads TGTGCCAGCAGTTACCCACTTTCTCGGGGGGGAGGTTTTGGCACAGATACGCAGTATTTT. Residues: CASSYPLSRGGGFGTDTQYF.

The rearrangement joins TRBV11-2 to TRBJ2-1; TRBD2 might be the D (5 bases). The CDR3 contains 17 residues. V was shortened by 1 base and J by 5 bases, with 18 bases between the two germline ends. Germline assignment: CDR1 SGHAT and CDR2 FQNNGV. CDR3 residues: CASSLGKARAFDNEQFF. The CDR3 region has the DNA TGTGCCAGCAGCTTAGGTAAGGCGCGGGCTTTTGACAATGAGCAGTTCTTC.

Only a few counts were recorded for this clonotype. The gene calls are TRBV5-1 and TRBJ2-7; 7 bases agree with TRBD1. Germline assignment: CDR1 SGHRS and CDR2 YFSETQ. V shed 0 bases, J shed 2 bases, and the junction held 5 bases outside the gene matches. There are 15 residues in the CDR3. This chain's CDR3 is CASSLEGTAPYEQYF. CDR3 in DNA: TGCGCCAGCAGCTTGGAGGGGACAGCTCCCTACGAGCAGTACTTC.

This rearrangement joins TRBV4-3 to TRBJ2-2; D uncertain. The CDR3 has 16 residues. From germline, CDR1 is LGHNA and CDR2 YSLEER. The germline V and J ends were trimmed by 0 bases and 5 bases, with 13 bases remaining between them. In DNA form, the CDR3 reads TGCGCCAGCAGCCAAGATTCGGCGCCCATAACCGGGGAGCTGTTTTTT. This codes for CASSQDSAPITGELFF.

The rearrangement uses TRBV30 and TRBJ2-7; weak D call: TRBD1 (6 bases). V dropped 7 bases and J dropped 2 bases, with 15 bases sitting between them. The CDR3 has 13 residues. Germline values: CDR1 GTSNPN, CDR2 SVGIG (reference sequence). CDR3 loop: CASNRDIPYEQYF. CDR3 in DNA: TGTGCCTCCAACCGGGACATTCCCTACGAGCAGTACTTC. The full variable domain, in which reference TRBV30 and TRBJ2-7 provide the parts outside the CDR3, is SQTIHQWPATLVQPVGSPLSLECTVEGTSNPNLYWYRQAAGRGLQLLFYSVGIGQISSEVPQNLSASRPQDRQFILSSKKLLLSDSGFYLCASNRDIPYEQYFGPGTRLTVT.

CDR3 in amino acids: CASSQGMGGRYEQYF. DNA of the CDR3: TGCGCCAGCAGCCAAGGGATGGGGGGGCGCTACGAGCAGTACTTC. The V call is TRBV4-3, the J call TRBJ2-7, with a possible D match to TRBD2 (7 bases). The germline CDR1 and CDR2 sequences are LGHNA and YSLEER. V was shortened by 1 base and J by 3 bases, with 13 bases between the two germline ends. The length of the CDR3 is 15 residues.

Only a few counts were recorded for this clonotype. One end of the junction does not line up with germline, which may come from a read error. This chain uses TRBV5-5 with TRBJ2-1, with 7 bases aligning to TRBD1. This CDR3 has 15 residues. CDR1 is SGHKS, CDR2 YYEKEE, per germline (reference sequence). The CDR3 region is CAGSSPGQSYNEQFF. As DNA, the CDR3 is TGTGCCGGCAGCTCACCGGGACAGAGTTACAATGAGCAGTTCTTC. Full variable domain (rest looked up from reference TRBV5-5 and TRBJ2-1): DAGVTQSPTHLIKTRGQQVTLRCSPISGHKSVSWYQQVLGQGPQFIFQYYEKEERGRGNFPDRFSARQFPNYSSELNVNALLLGDSALYLCAGSSPGQSYNEQFFGPGTRLTVL.

The chain recombines TRBV7-3 with TRBJ2-3; 9 positions agree with TRBD2. Germline CDR1 SGHTA, CDR2 FQGTGA. The CDR3 totals 15 residues. Trimming cost V 0 bases and J 6 bases; bases outside gene matches: 4. CDR3 residues: CASSLTRGGGDTQYF. Written as DNA, the CDR3 is TGTGCCAGCAGCTTAACGCGGGGGGGCGGGGATACGCAGTATTTT.

The chain has TRBV12-3 or TRBV12-4 and TRBJ1-4; no definite D call. This CDR3 region has 11 residues. Trimming left V 6 bases short and J 4 bases short, with 3 bases between. This CDR3 is CASRVNEKLFF. CDR3 bases: TGTGCCAGCAGGGTTAATGAAAAACTGTTTTTT.